Presented here are 14 T cell receptor beta chains from one specimen sequenced in a study of shared clonotypes between healthy human individuals. Sequencing used immunoSEQ multiplex PCR; TCRdb keeps in-frame clones, though not all of them. The data show about 1.4 million clones, with roughly 95% seen just once and approximately 1.2% held by the top ten. What was sequenced was naive CD4+ T cells sorted from blood. Described subset: CD45RA+ positively selected. Receptors originate from a man between 25 and 39 years old in good health.

V usage is TRBV15 and J usage is TRBJ2-7; D is uncertain. This CDR3 contains 16 residues. Germline-derived CDR1 and CDR2 are LNHNV and YYDKDF (reference sequence). V lost 4 bases to trimming and J lost 0 bases, with 16 bases between them. CDR3 protein: CATSISSDGSSYEQYF. The CDR3 DNA is TGTGCCACCAGCATATCCTCGGACGGATCCTCCTACGAGCAGTACTTC.

The V and J genes are TRBV2 and TRBJ2-6, with unresolved D. V was clipped by 2 bases and J by 7 bases, with 15 bases between them. Germline CDR1 reads SNHLY; CDR2 reads FYNNEI. This CDR3 has 16 residues. The CDR3 is CASSEMSGLGANVLTF. For the CDR3, the DNA is TGTGCCAGCAGTGAAATGTCCGGGCTTGGAGCCAACGTCCTGACTTTC.

J is TRBJ2-3 and V is TRBV28; TRBD1 or TRBD2 may be the D gene (5 bases each). The V end was cut by 10 bases, the J end by 10 bases, with 18 bases between. Germline lookup yields CDR1 MDHEN and CDR2 SYDVKM. This CDR3 contains 12 residues. The DNA of the CDR3 is TGTGCCACCGACTCAAAACCGGGGCCGCAGTATTTT. Encoded protein: CATDSKPGPQYF.

This rearrangement joins TRBV27 to TRBJ2-7; D perhaps matches TRBD2 (7 bases). Per the germline V gene, CDR1 is MNHEY and CDR2 is SMNVEV (reference sequence). Trimming pared 2 bases from V and 8 bases from J, leaving 13 bases between. This CDR3 is 13 amino acids long. DNA for the CDR3: TGTGCCAGCAGTTTAGGGGGGGCTAGCAAGCAGTACTTC. Translating gives CASSLGGASKQYF.

The rearrangement uses TRBV18 and TRBJ1-4, with D unresolved. With 1 base removed from V and 3 bases from J, the gap between germline ends came to 9 bases. The CDR3 runs 15 residues. From germline, CDR1 is KGHSH and CDR2 LQKENI. In DNA form, the CDR3 reads TGTGCCAGCTCACCACTTTCGGGGTCTAATGAAAAACTGTTTTTT. The encoded protein is CASSPLSGSNEKLFF. The whole variable domain, filled in from reference TRBV18 and TRBJ1-4, reads NAGVMQNPRHLVRRRGQEARLRCSPMKGHSHVYWYRQLPEEGLKFMVYLQKENIIDESGMPKERFSAEFPKEGPSILRIQQVVRGDSAAYFCASSPLSGSNEKLFFGSGTQLSVL.

V is TRBV27 and J is TRBJ1-1; 7 nucleotides match TRBD1. This CDR3 comprises 14 residues. Trimming removed 6 bases from V and 5 bases from J; junction bases left unmatched: 9. Germline CDR1 and CDR2: MNHEY and SMNVEV (reference sequence). CDR3 coding DNA: TGTGCCAGCAGGGACAGGCTTCGGAGGACTGAAGCTTTCTTT. As protein: CASRDRLRRTEAFF.

This clone was recorded once. V usage is TRBV4-2 and J usage is TRBJ2-2, with D possibly called TRBD1 or TRBD2 (6 bases each). Germline loops: CDR1 LGHNA, CDR2 YNFKEQ. This CDR3 region has 17 residues. Between the trimmed V and J ends, which lost 4 bases and 1 base, there was a span of 16 bases. CDR3 DNA: TGTGCCAGCAGCCCCCAAGGGGGGACGAGGAACACCGGGGAGCTGTTTTTT. It is translated as CASSPQGGTRNTGELFF.

This chain connects TRBV18 to TRBJ1-1; D unresolved. This CDR3 contains 13 residues. Germline V gene lookup returns CDR1 KGHSH and CDR2 LQKENI. V dropped 5 bases and J dropped 1 base, with 8 bases sitting between them. The CDR3 reads CASSVDPNTEAFF. The CDR3 DNA reads TGTGCCAGCTCAGTTGACCCGAACACTGAAGCTTTCTTT.

The chain links TRBV30 to TRBJ1-2; the match to TRBD1 covers 7 bases. CDR1 is GTSNPN, CDR2 SVGIG, per germline (reference sequence). With 2 bases clipped from V and 13 bases from J, the junction kept 7 bases outside the gene matches. The CDR3 sequence is 11 residues long. The CDR3 nucleotides are TGTGCCTGGAGTATTGGACAGGCTGTCACCTTC. This codes for CAWSIGQAVTF.

The V gene is TRBV18, the J gene TRBJ2-3; the D gene is possibly TRBD2 (6 bases). Germline CDR1 reads KGHSH; CDR2 reads LQKENI. CDR3 size: 15 residues. V dropped 3 bases and J dropped 2 bases, with 12 bases sitting between them. CDR3 residues: CASSPVGGHTDTQYF. The CDR3 DNA reads as TGTGCCAGCTCACCCGTGGGAGGCCACACAGATACGCAGTATTTT. The complete variable domain, with remaining parts taken from reference TRBV18 and TRBJ2-3, reads NAGVMQNPRHLVRRRGQEARLRCSPMKGHSHVYWYRQLPEEGLKFMVYLQKENIIDESGMPKERFSAEFPKEGPSILRIQQVVRGDSAAYFCASSPVGGHTDTQYFGPGTRLTVL.

Here the CDR3 DNA reads TGTGCCACCAGCAGACTACCGGGACTAGCGGGAAAGCTCGTCGCCTACAATGAGCAGTTCTTC. Translated, it gives CATSRLPGLAGKLVAYNEQFF. The chain carries TRBV15 and TRBJ2-1, with TRBD2 identical over 13 bases. The CDR3 has 21 amino acids. V gave up 2 bases and J gave up 2 bases; unmatched junction bases: 15. Looked up from germline, CDR1 is LNHNV and CDR2 is YYDKDF (reference sequence).

The genes are TRBV5-8 and TRBJ2-3; D uncertain. CDR3 size: 16 residues. V gave up 0 bases and J gave up 1 base, with 12 bases separating them. Germline CDR1 and CDR2: SGHTS and YDEGEE. The CDR3 region has the DNA TGTGCCAGCAGCTTGGGCCCTCTTGCGCGCACAGATACGCAGTATTTT. It translates to CASSLGPLARTDTQYF.

The J gene is TRBJ2-7, the V gene TRBV6-1, with 13 positions matching TRBD2. Unmatched junction bases numbered 10, after V lost 5 bases and J lost 9 bases. The CDR3 runs 15 residues. CDR1 and CDR2 (germline): MNHNS, SASEGT. The chain's CDR3 is CASSRTSGSNFRQYF. CDR3 bases: TGTGCCAGCAGTCGGACTAGCGGGAGTAATTTTAGGCAGTACTTC.

This chain links TRBV4-1 with TRBJ2-7; the match to TRBD2 covers 7 bases. CDR3 size: 15 residues. After removal of 2 bases from V and 0 bases from J, the junction contained 4 bases not matched to a gene. Germline CDR1 MGHRA, CDR2 YSYEKL. Here the CDR3 reads CASSQRDYPSYEQYF. For the CDR3, the DNA is TGCGCCAGCAGCCAACGGGACTACCCCTCCTACGAGCAGTACTTC.